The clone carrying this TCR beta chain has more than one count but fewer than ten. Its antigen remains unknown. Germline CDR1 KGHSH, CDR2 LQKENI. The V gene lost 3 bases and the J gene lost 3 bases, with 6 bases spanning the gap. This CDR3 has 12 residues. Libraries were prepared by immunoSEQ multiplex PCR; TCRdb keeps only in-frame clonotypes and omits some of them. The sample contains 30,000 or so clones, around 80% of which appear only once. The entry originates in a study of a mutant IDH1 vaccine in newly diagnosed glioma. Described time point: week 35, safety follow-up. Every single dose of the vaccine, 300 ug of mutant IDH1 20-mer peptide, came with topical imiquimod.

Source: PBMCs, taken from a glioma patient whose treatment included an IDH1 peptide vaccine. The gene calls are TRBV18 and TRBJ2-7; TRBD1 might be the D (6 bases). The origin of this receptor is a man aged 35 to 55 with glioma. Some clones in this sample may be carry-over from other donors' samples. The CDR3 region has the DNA TGTGCCAGCTCACCGACAGGCTACGAGCAGTACTTC. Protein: CASSPTGYEQYF.